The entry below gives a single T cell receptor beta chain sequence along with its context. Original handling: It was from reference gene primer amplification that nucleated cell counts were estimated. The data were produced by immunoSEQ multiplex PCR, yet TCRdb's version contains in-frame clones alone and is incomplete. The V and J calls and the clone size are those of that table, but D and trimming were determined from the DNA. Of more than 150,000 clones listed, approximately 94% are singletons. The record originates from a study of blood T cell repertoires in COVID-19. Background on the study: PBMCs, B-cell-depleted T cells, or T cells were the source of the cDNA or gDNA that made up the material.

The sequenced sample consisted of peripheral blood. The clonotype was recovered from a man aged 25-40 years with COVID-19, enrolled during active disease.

CDR3 in amino acids: CASSRDRAGPNTGELFF. The CDR3 coding sequence is TGTGCCAGCAGTCGGGACAGGGCCGGTCCAAACACCGGGGAGCTGTTTTTT. The chain combines TRBV27 with TRBJ2-2; 9 bases match TRBD1. With V trimmed by 5 bases and J by 2 bases, 9 bases remained unmatched. Germline CDR1 is MNHEY and CDR2 is SMNVEV (reference sequence). The CDR3 is 17 residues long.